This T cell receptor beta chain originates from a study of early T cells in non-severe SARS-CoV-2 infection (TCRdb year 2021). Looking at the study overall: Because TCR sequencing was done on bulk RNA from unsorted whole blood, the alpha and beta chains could not be paired.

This clonotype was recorded many times. No cognate antigen has been identified for it. There are no base qualities to consult, and no much larger clone falls within one base. The library was prepared using 5' RACE. Reads for this sample came from a NextSeq 500. In the TCR library protocol, unique molecular identifiers were attached to individual cDNA molecules to correct for PCR bias and sequencing error. TCR alpha and beta chains were both sequenced, and the abundances of alpha and beta sequences in each sample were closely correlated with each other. The authors' pipeline ran thus. Decombinator V4 was used to annotate the V gene, J gene and CDR3 of the TCR sequences. Expanded TCRs were defined as changing significantly between any two time points under a Poisson model with p below 0.0001. TCR abundances were normalised to the total number of TCRs sequenced per sample and expressed as counts per million. TRAV1-2 paired with TRAJ12, TRAJ20 or TRAJ33 defined MAIT TCRs, while TRAV10 paired with TRAJ18 defined iNKT TCRs. VDJdb, accessed 1 November 2021, was searched for CMV, EBV and SARS-CoV-2 annotated TCRs, with TCRs annotated for multiple antigens excluded. In-frame beta chains were kept once TCRdb had trimmed the public reads at Q25 with fastp and called clones with MiXCR. One record per CDR3 amino acid sequence lists the most common genes and DNA. These V and J calls rely on TCRdb rather than the paper's analysis. This sample lists about 29,000 distinct CDR3 sequences; less than 6.5% were detected once. 5.8% of the sample is held by the ten biggest clonotypes.

Between the V and J ends, shortened by 6 bases and 3 bases respectively, the junction contains 11 bases. Via the germline V gene, CDR1 is SQVTM and CDR2 ANQGSEA. Spanning cysteine to phenylalanine, the CDR3 consists of 12 amino acids. The read is trimmed to its CDR3 DNA, 36 bases read in frame from base 1. Broader findings and caveats from the paper: VDJdb matching was skewed toward anti-spike CD8 responses and likely underestimated virus-specific expansions, missing private and CD4 specificities.

The study was a case-control design nested within a healthcare worker cohort in London, UK, with weekly nasopharyngeal swab PCR tests and blood sampling. Between 23 and 31 March 2020, the week of the UK lockdown, healthcare workers were enrolled and then followed up weekly for as long as 16 weeks. Sequencing was done on a sample of whole blood. The clonotype originates from an adult who was a healthcare worker with PCR-confirmed SARS-CoV-2 infection or an uninfected control (not recorded which). The rearrangement joined TRBV29-1 to TRBJ1-1; the best D guess is TRBD1, with 5 bases matching. In nucleotide form, the sequence is TGCAGCGTCCTACAGGCGCACACTGAAGCTTTCTTT. Its coded protein is CSVLQAHTEAFF.